These 20 T cell receptor beta chains came from one sample sequenced in a study of radiation and T cells in renal cell carcinoma. Specified treatment: treatment-naive control, cytoreductive nephrectomy. Sequencing used immunoSEQ multiplex PCR; TCRdb keeps in-frame clones, though not all of them. The table has approximately 16,000 clones, 58% seen once. The sample in question was tumor tissue, obtained from a patient whose treatment was nephrectomy without radiotherapy. All receptors come from a man aged 35 to 55 with renal cell carcinoma.

This sequence joins TRBV5-4 and TRBJ2-1; D unclear. The CDR3 runs to 15 residues. From germline, CDR1 is SGHNT and CDR2 YYREEE (reference sequence). V was clipped by 4 bases and J by 1 base, with 12 bases between them. Here the CDR3 DNA reads TGTGCCAGCAGCCCCGCCCCGATTTCCTACAATGAGCAGTTCTTC. Encoded protein: CASSPAPISYNEQFF.

This chain uses TRBV18 with TRBJ1-1; no definite D call. V lost 3 bases and J 1 base, leaving 9 bases between the germline ends. The CDR3 extends over 14 amino acids. Germline CDR1 KGHSH, CDR2 LQKENI. The chain's CDR3 is CASSPAARNTEAFF. CDR3 coding DNA: TGTGCCAGCTCACCGGCCGCCAGGAACACTGAAGCTTTCTTT. The full variable domain, in which reference TRBV18 and TRBJ1-1 provide the parts outside the CDR3, is NAGVMQNPRHLVRRRGQEARLRCSPMKGHSHVYWYRQLPEEGLKFMVYLQKENIIDESGMPKERFSAEFPKEGPSILRIQQVVRGDSAAYFCASSPAARNTEAFFGQGTRLTVV.

This chain uses TRBV9 with TRBJ1-1, with D possibly matching TRBD1 (6 bases). The CDR3 has 15 residues. CDR1 is SGDLS, CDR2 YYNGEE, per germline. Trimming took off 5 bases at V and 0 bases at J, with 14 bases between the two ends. The CDR3 is CASRPLGGMNTEAFF. The CDR3 nucleotides are TGTGCCAGCAGACCACTCGGGGGCATGAACACTGAAGCTTTCTTT.

This clone was counted a few times. The rearrangement uses TRBV30 and TRBJ1-5; possible D gene TRBD1, 6 bases. The V and J ends lost 1 base and 3 bases respectively, with 16 bases between them. The CDR3 consists of 16 residues. Germline CDR1 and CDR2: GTSNPN and SVGIG (reference sequence). CDR3 loop: CAWSAKRGGNNQPQHF. CDR3 DNA: TGTGCCTGGAGTGCAAAACGAGGGGGGAACAATCAGCCCCAGCATTTT. The full variable domain, in which reference TRBV30 and TRBJ1-5 provide the parts outside the CDR3, is SQTIHQWPATLVQPVGSPLSLECTVEGTSNPNLYWYRQAAGRGLQLLFYSVGIGQISSEVPQNLSASRPQDRQFILSSKKLLLSDSGFYLCAWSAKRGGNNQPQHFGDGTRLSIL.

This rearrangement joins TRBV19 to TRBJ2-3, with 7 bases matching TRBD2. The CDR3 has 15 residues. The germline gives CDR1 LNHDA, CDR2 SQIVND (reference sequence). Trimming removed 7 bases from V and 5 bases from J; junction bases left unmatched: 12. This chain's CDR3 is CASNLGGGERDTQYF. CDR3 sequence (DNA): TGTGCCAGTAACCTTGGTGGGGGGGAGAGAGATACGCAGTATTTT.

V is TRBV7-9 and J is TRBJ2-3; 7 bases are a match to TRBD2. This CDR3 contains 15 residues. V lost 0 bases and J lost 0; bases outside the gene matches: 0. Looked up from germline, CDR1 is SEHNR and CDR2 is FQNEAQ (reference sequence). Here the CDR3 DNA reads TGTGCCAGCAGCTTAGCCGGGGGGAGCACAGATACGCAGTATTTT. It translates to CASSLAGGSTDTQYF.

This clone showed up just a few times. This chain connects TRBV4-1 to TRBJ1-6; the match to TRBD1 covers 10 bases. With 0 bases clipped from V and 8 bases from J, the junction kept 1 base outside the gene matches. Germline V gives CDR1 MGHRA, CDR2 YSYEKL. This CDR3 has 15 residues. The CDR3 here is CASSQEGTGDSPLHF. CDR3 nucleotide sequence: TGCGCCAGCAGCCAAGAAGGGACAGGGGATTCACCCCTCCACTTT.

This chain uses TRBV29-1 with TRBJ2-7; weak D call: TRBD1 (6 bases). The germline gives CDR1 SQVTM, CDR2 ANQGSEA. The CDR3 covers 14 residues. Deletions cut 4 bases from V and 0 bases from J, with 13 bases between. CDR3 bases: TGCAGCGTTGCCCCAGCAGGGGCCTCCTACGAGCAGTACTTC. It codes for CSVAPAGASYEQYF.

A few counts support this clone. The V call is TRBV18, the J call TRBJ1-1; D is possibly TRBD1 (6 bases). The CDR3 loop spans 14 amino acids. Germline loops: CDR1 KGHSH, CDR2 LQKENI. V dropped 4 bases and J dropped 3 bases, with 12 bases sitting between them. CDR3: CASSLTGGYTEAFF. The CDR3 DNA follows: TGTGCCAGCTCACTAACCGGGGGCTACACTGAAGCTTTCTTT. Supplemented by reference TRBV18 and TRBJ1-1, the full variable domain reads NAGVMQNPRHLVRRRGQEARLRCSPMKGHSHVYWYRQLPEEGLKFMVYLQKENIIDESGMPKERFSAEFPKEGPSILRIQQVVRGDSAAYFCASSLTGGYTEAFFGQGTRLTVV.

This clone was observed a single time. This chain links TRBV7-2 with TRBJ2-3; a possible D gene is TRBD1 (6 bases). CDR3 size: 14 residues. V was pared by 5 bases and J by 1 base, with 10 bases between. In germline, CDR1 is SGHTA, CDR2 FQGNSA. CDR3 sequence (DNA): TGTGCCAGCAGCCAAGACAGGCGCACAGATACGCAGTATTTT. Translated, it gives CASSQDRRTDTQYF.

This rearrangement joins TRBV7-2 to TRBJ2-3, with D possibly called TRBD1 or TRBD2 (6 bases each). This CDR3 region has 16 residues. Germline CDR1 SGHTA, CDR2 FQGNSA. Deletions cut 5 bases from V and 0 bases from J, with 15 bases between. DNA for the CDR3: TGTGCCAGCAGCCCGAAGGGGGGCCATAGCACAGATACGCAGTATTTT. Translated: CASSPKGGHSTDTQYF. Full variable domain (outside the CDR3, taken from reference TRBV7-2 and TRBJ2-3): GAGVSQSPSNKVTEKGKDVELRCDPISGHTALYWYRQSLGQGLEFLIYFQGNSAPDKSGLPSDRFSAERTGGSVSTLTIQRTQQEDSAVYLCASSPKGGHSTDTQYFGPGTRLTVL.

The V gene is TRBV28, the J gene TRBJ1-2; possibly TRBD1 for D (6 bases). The germline V gene has CDR1 MDHEN and CDR2 SYDVKM. The CDR3 covers 14 residues. V gave up 4 bases and J gave up 8 bases, with 17 bases separating them. In nucleotides, the CDR3 is TGTGCCAGCAGTTCTCAGGGGAGAACGGGGGGCTACACCTTC. It translates to CASSSQGRTGGYTF.

This chain connects TRBV19 to TRBJ1-2, with D perhaps matching TRBD1 (6 bases). With 7 bases removed from V and 8 bases from J, the gap between germline ends came to 20 bases. CDR1 LNHDA and CDR2 SQIVND come from the germline V gene (reference sequence). CDR3 length: 14 amino acids. The CDR3: CASTPGGGPTGYTF. The DNA of the CDR3 is TGTGCCAGTACCCCCGGCGGGGGGCCGACGGGCTACACCTTC.

The V call is TRBV2, the J call TRBJ2-1; 10 bases fit TRBD1. CDR3 size: 14 residues. Germline CDR1 SNHLY, CDR2 FYNNEI. V lost 7 bases and J lost 3; bases outside the gene matches: 3. The DNA for the CDR3 is TGTGCCAGCAACCGGGACAGGGGCTACAATGAGCAGTTCTTC. Amino acid sequence: CASNRDRGYNEQFF. Looking up the rest from reference TRBV2 and TRBJ2-1 gives the full variable domain: EPEVTQTPSHQVTQMGQEVILRCVPISNHLYFYWYRQILGQKVEFLVSFYNNEISEKSEIFDDQFSVERPDGSNFTLKIRSTKLEDSAMYFCASNRDRGYNEQFFGPGTRLTVL.

The rearrangement joins TRBV14 to TRBJ1-2; 7 bases match TRBD1. This CDR3 comprises 15 residues. Germline V lookup: CDR1 SGHDN, CDR2 FVKESK. V shed 5 bases, J shed 7 bases, and the junction held 13 bases outside the gene matches. The CDR3 DNA follows: TGTGCCAGCAGCTCAGATTCTACAGGGGATGCTGGCTACACCTTC. Translating it yields CASSSDSTGDAGYTF.

By share, this clone ranks as medium-sized. The chain joins TRBV5-4 to TRBJ1-2, with 7 positions matching TRBD1. Germline V gene data show CDR1 as SGHNT and CDR2 as YYREEE (reference sequence). Trimming removed 4 bases from V and 4 bases from J; junction bases left unmatched: 7. CDR3 length: 14 residues. Written as DNA, the CDR3 is TGTGCCAGCAGCCCAGGACAGGATGGCTATGGCTACACCTTC. Translation gives CASSPGQDGYGYTF.

The chain carries TRBV6-1 and TRBJ1-3; D remains ambiguous. CDR3 length equals 13 residues. In germline, CDR1 is MNHNS, CDR2 SASEGT. Trimming removed 6 bases at V and 0 bases at J, with 6 bases between. For the CDR3, the DNA is TGTGCCAGCAGGAAAAGCTCTGGAAACACCATATATTTT. It is translated as CASRKSSGNTIYF.

The V call is TRBV2, the J call TRBJ2-2; the D gene is possibly TRBD2 (7 bases). The CDR3 covers 16 residues. From germline, CDR1 is SNHLY and CDR2 FYNNEI. V shed 6 bases and J shed 5 bases, with 19 bases lying between them. The DNA for the CDR3 is TGTGCCAGCAGGAACAACGCGGGGGCCGGGACCGGGGAGCTGTTTTTT. Translation: CASRNNAGAGTGELFF.

In this sample, this clone turned up a few times. This chain connects TRBV11-3 to TRBJ2-1; D is ambiguous. This CDR3 region has 14 residues. The germline V gene has CDR1 SGHNT and CDR2 YENEEA. Trimming stripped 5 bases from V and 6 bases from J, with 14 bases between. The CDR3 spells CASSARSDPNEQFF. The CDR3 DNA reads TGTGCCAGCAGCGCAAGGTCCGACCCCAATGAGCAGTTCTTC.

The CDR3 bases are TGTGCCATCAGTGAGAGACAGGGTTCTAGGGGACAAGAGACCCAGTACTTC. This sequence encodes CAISERQGSRGQETQYF. V usage is TRBV10-3 and J usage is TRBJ2-5; 7 nucleotides match TRBD1. There are 17 residues in the CDR3. The J segment lost 2 bases and the V segment lost 2 bases, leaving 11 bases of the junction unmatched. Germline CDR1 ENHRY, CDR2 SYGVKD.